This is a list of T cell receptor beta chains from one sample in a study of OX40 agonist ivuxolimab in advanced cancers. Data came from immunoSEQ multiplex PCR; TCRdb stores just in-frame clones and leaves some out. The data hold about 70,000 clones, with about 92% observed a single time. The sample was CD4+ or CD8+ T cells sorted from blood, taken in a trial of the OX40 agonist ivuxolimab. Receptors were obtained from an adult with an advanced solid tumor such as melanoma, head and neck, liver or kidney cancer. Each CDR3 is given with its conserved first and last residue. The order of the fields is V gene, J gene, clone size, D gene, CDR3 DNA, CDR3 protein. A D gene is named only where the DNA matches it firmly. The listing skips clone size in some rows; elsewhere it reads once, few, many or a size class.

V: TRBV6-1
J: TRBJ2-7
size: few
D: NA
DNA: TGTGCCAGCAGTGAATCTATATACGAGCAGTACTTC
CDR3: CASSESIYEQYF

V: TRBV6-4
J: TRBJ2-1
size: NA
D: NA
DNA: TGTGCCAGCAGTGAAGGGCTTCTGGTTGAGCAGTTCTTC
CDR3: CASSEGLLVEQFF

V: TRBV6-6
J: TRBJ2-7
size: NA
D: NA
DNA: TGTGCCAGCAGCTCCGACAACGGGGGATACGAGCAGTACTTC
CDR3: CASSSDNGGYEQYF

V: TRBV7-2
J: TRBJ2-3
size: NA
D: NA
DNA: TGTGCCAGCAGCTTAGCGGACTATCGCACAGATACGCAGTATTTT
CDR3: CASSLADYRTDTQYF

V: TRBV7-8
J: TRBJ1-5
size: NA
D: NA
DNA: TGTGCCAGCAGCCGGGCAGGGACACTTAGCAATCAGCCCCAGCATTTT
CDR3: CASSRAGTLSNQPQHF

V: TRBV5-6
J: TRBJ1-5
size: NA
D: NA
DNA: TGTGCCAGCAGCACCAGGGGTTACAGCAATCAGCCCCAGCATTTT
CDR3: CASSTRGYSNQPQHF

V: TRBV7-9
J: TRBJ1-1
size: NA
D: TRBD1
DNA: TGTGCCAGCAGCCACTACAGGGGTGGCACTGAAGCTTTCTTT
CDR3: CASSHYRGGTEAFF

V: TRBV5-1
J: TRBJ2-7
size: NA
D: TRBD1
DNA: TGCGCCAGCAGCCCACCCCGGGACAGGACCCTCTACGAGCAGTACTTC
CDR3: CASSPPRDRTLYEQYF

V: TRBV7-2
J: TRBJ1-3
size: NA
D: NA
DNA: TGTGCCAGCAGCTATCCTACAGGGATTGGAAACACCATATATTTT
CDR3: CASSYPTGIGNTIYF

V: TRBV2
J: TRBJ2-1
size: NA
D: TRBD1
DNA: TGTGCCAGCGAAAGGGACAGAGTCTACAATGAGCAGTTCTTC
CDR3: CASERDRVYNEQFF

V: TRBV15
J: TRBJ2-5
size: NA
D: NA
DNA: TGTGCCACCAGCAGAGATAGCAGTACTAGGACCCAGTACTTC
CDR3: CATSRDSSTRTQYF

V: TRBV5-1
J: TRBJ2-3
size: NA
D: NA
DNA: TGCGCCAGCAGCTTGGGCCCGTATACGCAGTATTTT
CDR3: CASSLGPYTQYF

V: TRBV2
J: TRBJ2-7
size: NA
D: TRBD1
DNA: TGTGCCAGCAGGGCATTGACAGGGGGCTCGATCTACGAGCAGTACTTC
CDR3: CASRALTGGSIYEQYF

V: TRBV19
J: TRBJ2-3
size: NA
D: NA
DNA: TGTGCCAGTAGTATTTCCAGGGCACCCACAGATACGCAGTATTTT
CDR3: CASSISRAPTDTQYF

V: TRBV19
J: TRBJ1-2
size: NA
D: NA
DNA: TGTGCCAGTGGGCAGATTAACTATGGCTACACCTTC
CDR3: CASGQINYGYTF

V: TRBV30
J: TRBJ2-7
size: NA
D: TRBD2
DNA: TGTGCCTGGGGCGGACTAGACTACGAGCAGTACTTC
CDR3: CAWGGLDYEQYF

V: TRBV30
J: TRBJ2-1
size: NA
D: NA
DNA: TGTGCCTGGAAGCAACTCTCCTACAATGAGCAGTTCTTC
CDR3: CAWKQLSYNEQFF

V: TRBV27
J: TRBJ2-1
size: NA
D: TRBD2
DNA: TGTGCCAGCAGTTTAGGACTAGCGGGATACAATGAGCAGTTCTTC
CDR3: CASSLGLAGYNEQFF

V: TRBV7-9
J: TRBJ2-1
size: NA
D: NA
DNA: TGTGCCAGCAGCTTACAGGGAATCCCCTACAATGAGCAGTTCTTC
CDR3: CASSLQGIPYNEQFF

V: TRBV6-1
J: TRBJ2-1
size: NA
D: NA
DNA: TGTGCCAGCAGGCCCGGCAGGGCCTACAATGAGCAGTTCTTC
CDR3: CASRPGRAYNEQFF

V: TRBV5-8
J: TRBJ2-3
size: few
D: NA
DNA: TGTGCCAGCAGACACGACACGGGATGGACAGATACGCAGTATTTT
CDR3: CASRHDTGWTDTQYF

V: TRBV7-6
J: TRBJ2-5
size: once
D: NA
DNA: TGTGCCAGCAGCCCGGGGTTAGAGACCCAGTACTTC
CDR3: CASSPGLETQYF

V: TRBV7-8
J: TRBJ2-7
size: NA
D: NA
DNA: TGTGCCAGCAGCTTGGACCGCTACTACGAGCAGTACTTC
CDR3: CASSLDRYYEQYF

V: TRBV18
J: TRBJ1-2
size: NA
D: NA
DNA: TGTGCCAGCTCACCAGCGGACAACTATGGCTACACCTTC
CDR3: CASSPADNYGYTF

V: TRBV5-8
J: TRBJ2-3
size: NA
D: NA
DNA: TGTGCCAGCAGCCCCCAGACCCCAGATACGCAGTATTTT
CDR3: CASSPQTPDTQYF

V: TRBV18
J: TRBJ1-1
size: NA
D: NA
DNA: TGTGCCAGCTCACGGGACTCAGACGGCACTGAAGCTTTCTTT
CDR3: CASSRDSDGTEAFF

V: TRBV2
J: TRBJ2-7
size: NA
D: NA
DNA: TGTGCCAGCAGTGAGAAGACAAGCTCCTACGAGCAGTACTTC
CDR3: CASSEKTSSYEQYF

V: TRBV28
J: TRBJ2-4
size: NA
D: NA
DNA: TGTGCCAGCAGTTTGGAGGTAGCCAAAAACATTCAGTACTTC
CDR3: CASSLEVAKNIQYF

V: TRBV10-2
J: TRBJ2-7
size: NA
D: NA
DNA: TGCGCCAGCAGTTTGTCACAGTACTACGAGCAGTACTTC
CDR3: CASSLSQYYEQYF

V: TRBV6-6
J: TRBJ1-5
size: NA
D: NA
DNA: TGTGCCAGCAGTACATCACAGGGCCCAAGCAATCAGCCCCAGCATTTT
CDR3: CASSTSQGPSNQPQHF

V: TRBV10-1
J: TRBJ2-3
size: few
D: NA
DNA: TGCGCCAGCAGTGAGTTAGGAAAAGATACGCAGTATTTT
CDR3: CASSELGKDTQYF